This T cell receptor beta chain emerged from a study of shared clonotypes between healthy human individuals. Study outcomes and limitations: Generation of non-shared clonotypes was less probable than generation of clonotypes shared by all four donors. Researchers sampled blood only, noting tissue repertoires likely differ.

Produced via immunoSEQ multiplex PCR; TCRdb's table is partial and in-frame only. The table lists approximately 240,000 clones, over 60% of them singletons. This CDR3 has 15 amino acids. Germline lookup yields CDR1 SGHAT and CDR2 FQNNGV. V lost 5 bases and J 1 base, leaving 11 bases between the germline ends. In its sample, this clone was seen a few times. No antigen is known for it. The V and J genes are TRBV11-2 and TRBJ2-2, with TRBD1 as a possible D gene (6 bases). What was sequenced was memory CD4+ T cells sorted from blood. The subset is: CD45RA-negative fraction. The sequence came from a young man in good health. CDR3: CASSPNRVNTGELFF. In DNA, the CDR3 is TGTGCCAGCAGCCCAAACAGGGTGAACACCGGGGAGCTGTTTTTT. Complete variable domain (other parts from reference TRBV11-2 and TRBJ2-2): EAGVAQSPRYKIIEKRQSVAFWCNPISGHATLYWYQQILGQGPKLLIQFQNNGVVDDSQLPKDRFSAERLKGVDSTLKIQPAKLEDSAVYLCASSPNRVNTGELFFGEGSRLTVL.